Here is one T cell receptor (beta chain) with its context. Only a few counts were recorded for this clonotype. The clone's antigen remains unknown. Nothing much larger sits one base from this clone, and base qualities are not available. This entry belongs to a study of T cell repertoires in cytomegalovirus infection (dated by TCRdb to the late 2010s). At the level of the whole study: Peptide stimulations targeted recently identified HLA-C-restricted CMV epitopes, whose presentation resists viral immunomodulation, together with well-studied HLA-B-restricted epitopes. Because public TCR beta signatures pointed to carriage of CMV infection together with the matching HLA type, the HLA type of each donor mattered for the analysis.

Sequenced using an Illumina HiSeq 1500. TCRdb reprocessed the public reads (quality trimming at Q25 with fastp, clone calling with MiXCR) and kept in-frame beta chains. Each CDR3 protein gets just one entry, which takes the most common genes and DNA from the rows behind it. Present in this sample are about 900,000 distinct CDR3 sequences, about 33% of which were seen just once. Of the sample, roughly an eighth falls within the top ten clones. At the junction V is shortened by 3 bases and J by 6 bases, with 6 bases in between. CDR1 and CDR2, looked up from the germline V gene, are MDHEN and SYDVKM. Measured from the cysteine to the phenylalanine, the CDR3 is 12 residues long. Solely the CDR3 DNA is kept, with 36 bases framed from the first base. Points the paper makes about the study in general: The ex vivo response was dominated by HLA-C-restricted CMV-specific TCR beta clonotypes, which also provided the single most frequent clonotype in two of eight donors. Carriers of CMV infection plus the relevant HLA type were discriminated by the cumulative frequency of public TCR beta family members in the study cohort and in an independent roughly 350-donor cohort.

Read against the paper, the sample's treatment or condition label means: in vitro stimulation with specific CMV peptide epitopes to enrich CMV-specific T cells. The chain was built from TRBV28 and TRBJ1-5, with the D gene not clear enough to name. The receptor's source is a human donor in good health (CMV status not recorded). Some clones in this sample may be carry-over from other donors' samples. This specimen consisted of cultured CD8+ T cells from PBMCs, obtained from culture after CMV antigen stimulation. This receptor has the CDR3 CASSFPFQPQHF. At the DNA level, the sequence is TGTGCCAGCAGTTTCCCATTTCAGCCCCAGCATTTT. Where the CDR3 stops, the reference TRBV28 and TRBJ1-5 genes take over; the full variable domain is DVKVTQSSRYLVKRTGEKVFLECVQDMDHENMFWYRQDPGLGLRLIYFSYDVKMKEKGDIPEGYSVSREKKERFSLILESASTNQTSMYLCASSFPFQPQHFGDGTRLSIL.